This T cell receptor beta chain was found in a study of T cell changes during pregnancy in multiple sclerosis. The CDR3 length is 13 residues. J lost 5 bases, V lost 5 bases, and 3 bases had no gene match. Germline values: CDR1 SGHAT, CDR2 FQNNGV. Using immunoSEQ multiplex PCR, the repertoire was profiled, and TCRdb retains in-frame clones only, with some absent. The data contain fewer than 80,000 clones, 94% of them seen just once; the ten biggest clones take up over 0.12%. This TCR was recovered from a female donor with multiple sclerosis, enrolled in a pregnancy study. This chain uses TRBV11-2 with TRBJ1-5, with 7 nucleotides matching TRBD1. The sample consisted of CD4+ T cells from peripheral blood mononuclear cells, taken after pregnancy. The CDR3 here is CASSMGQYQPQHF. Written as DNA, the CDR3 is TGTGCCAGCAGCATGGGACAGTATCAGCCCCAGCATTTT. The complete variable domain, with remaining parts taken from reference TRBV11-2 and TRBJ1-5, reads EAGVAQSPRYKIIEKRQSVAFWCNPISGHATLYWYQQILGQGPKLLIQFQNNGVVDDSQLPKDRFSAERLKGVDSTLKIQPAKLEDSAVYLCASSMGQYQPQHFGDGTRLSIL.